One sample yielded the 24 T cell receptor beta chains listed below, sequenced in a study of cytomegalovirus exposure and HLA in healthy donors. 13 Jbeta primers and 60 Vbeta primers were used for the PCR. Measured with immunoSEQ multiplex PCR; TCRdb has only the in-frame clones, and not every one. This sample has roughly 170,000 clones; 80% to 90% occur once, and the top ten carry around 0.8%. Input material: PBMCs. The source of these receptors is a woman aged 18-29 years in good health and CMV-seronegative.

This sequence joins TRBV20-1 and TRBJ2-1, with D unresolved. The germline V gene encodes CDR1 DFQATT and CDR2 SNEGSKA (reference sequence). The V and J ends lost 3 bases and 3 bases respectively, with 3 bases between them. The CDR3 totals 11 residues. CDR3 residues: CSASLYNEQFF. The CDR3 bases are TGCAGTGCTAGCCTCTACAATGAGCAGTTCTTC.

J is TRBJ2-5 and V is TRBV10-2; D not resolved. The J call is doubtful: the DNA matches TRBJ2-7 better. Germline loops: CDR1 WSHSY, CDR2 SAAADI. The CDR3 is made up of 14 amino acids. CDR3 residues: CASRVAGEGYEQYF. The CDR3, as DNA: TGCGCCAGCAGGGTGGCAGGTGAAGGCTACGAGCAGTACTTC.

The V gene is TRBV29-1, the J gene TRBJ1-1; TRBD1 agrees at 9 bases. Germline CDR1 SQVTM, CDR2 ANQGSEA. The CDR3 covers 13 residues. J lost 1 base, V lost 6 bases, and 3 bases had no gene match. Here the CDR3 reads CSVSGQGNTEAFF. The DNA of the CDR3 is TGCAGCGTCTCGGGACAGGGGAACACTGAAGCTTTCTTT.

The chain carries TRBV5-1 and TRBJ2-1, with 7 bases aligning to TRBD2. This CDR3 is 15 amino acids long. Germline loops: CDR1 SGHRS, CDR2 YFSETQ. V dropped 1 base and J dropped 9; count of bases not matched to a gene: 10. The chain's CDR3 is CASSLTAGTFGEQFF. In DNA, the CDR3 is TGCGCCAGCAGCTTGACAGCGGGAACGTTCGGTGAGCAGTTCTTC.

This rearrangement joins TRBV28 to TRBJ2-7, with 8 nucleotides matching TRBD1. J lost 5 bases, V lost 6 bases, and 9 bases had no gene match. Per the germline V gene, CDR1 is MDHEN and CDR2 is SYDVKM. The CDR3 contains 14 residues. The CDR3 DNA is TGTGCCAGCAGCAAAGGGGTGGGACAGGACGAGCAGTACTTC. Encoded protein: CASSKGVGQDEQYF.

The chain uses TRBV4-3 and TRBJ2-3, with D perhaps matching TRBD2 (5 bases). CDR1 is LGHNA, CDR2 YSLEER, per germline. The length of the CDR3 is 14 residues. Trimming pared 1 base from V and 3 bases from J, leaving 8 bases between. The DNA of the CDR3 is TGCGCCAGCAGCCAAGGACTAAAAACAGATACGCAGTATTTT. Translating gives CASSQGLKTDTQYF.

This chain joins TRBV18 and TRBJ2-2, with D perhaps TRBD2 (5 bases). The CDR3 is made up of 14 amino acids. CDR1 is KGHSH and CDR2 is LQKENI in the germline V gene. Trimming shortened V by 3 bases and J by 5 bases, and 10 bases separated the two germline ends. The CDR3 coding sequence is TGTGCCAGCTCACCCGGACTCCAGACCGGGGAGCTGTTTTTT. It encodes CASSPGLQTGELFF.

This rearrangement joins TRBV10-2 to TRBJ1-2, with a possible D match to TRBD1 (6 bases). This CDR3 is 13 amino acids long. The V gene's germline CDR1 is WSHSY and CDR2 SAAADI. V dropped 5 bases and J dropped 5 bases, with 12 bases sitting between them. The CDR3 here is CASSPAQGYGYTF. The CDR3 DNA follows: TGCGCCAGCAGTCCGGCCCAGGGGTATGGCTACACCTTC.

The genes are TRBV28 and TRBJ1-1; the match to TRBD1 covers 8 bases. The trim removed 6 bases at V and 1 base at J, leaving 4 bases unmatched. CDR1 is MDHEN, CDR2 SYDVKM, per germline. This CDR3 has 14 amino acids. In DNA form, the CDR3 reads TGTGCCAGCAGAACAGGGGGGGAGAACACTGAAGCTTTCTTT. Its translation: CASRTGGENTEAFF.

The chain uses TRBV19 and TRBJ2-1, with D perhaps TRBD1 (5 bases). V was trimmed by 5 bases and J by 8 bases, leaving 16 bases between them. From germline, CDR1 is LNHDA and CDR2 SQIVND (reference sequence). The CDR3 extends over 14 amino acids. The CDR3 here is CASSSIPGHHEQFF. The CDR3 bases are TGTGCCAGTAGTTCAATCCCCGGACATCATGAGCAGTTCTTC. The full variable domain, in which reference TRBV19 and TRBJ2-1 provide the parts outside the CDR3, is DGGITQSPKYLFRKEGQNVTLSCEQNLNHDAMYWYRQDPGQGLRLIYYSQIVNDFQKGDIAEGYSVSREKKESFPLTVTSAQKNPTAFYLCASSSIPGHHEQFFGPGTRLTVL.

This clone has just one count. At one end the junction does not follow the germline gene, possibly because of a read error. This rearrangement joins TRBV7-9 to TRBJ2-7, with no clear D. The CDR3 consists of 13 residues. Germline V gene lookup returns CDR1 SEHNR and CDR2 FQNEAQ (reference sequence). The CDR3 DNA reads as TGTTCCAGCAGCTTGTCGCAGTCCAACGAGCAGTACTTC. It translates to CSSSLSQSNEQYF.

This chain connects TRBV9 to TRBJ2-7; 7 nucleotides agree with TRBD1. CDR1 is SGDLS, CDR2 YYNGEE, per germline. J was trimmed by 7 bases and V by 3 bases; bases with no gene match: 7. The CDR3 runs to 13 residues. CDR3 sequence reads: CASSAYDRAEQYF. In DNA, the CDR3 is TGTGCCAGCAGCGCCTACGACAGGGCTGAGCAGTACTTC. The whole variable domain, remainder taken from reference TRBV9 and TRBJ2-7, is DSGVTQTPKHLITATGQRVTLRCSPRSGDLSVYWYQQSLDQGLQFLIQYYNGEERAKGNILERFSAQQFPDLHSELNLSSLELGDSALYFCASSAYDRAEQYFGPGTRLTVT.

The V and J genes are TRBV29-1 and TRBJ2-2, with D perhaps matching TRBD1 (6 bases). The CDR3 covers 12 residues. V was pared by 7 bases and J by 5 bases, with 11 bases between. The germline gives CDR1 SQVTM, CDR2 ANQGSEA. The CDR3 nucleotides are TGCAGCGCTCGGACAGCTACCGGGGAGCTGTTTTTT. Its protein product is CSARTATGELFF.

The gene calls are TRBV19 and TRBJ1-1; unclear D gene. This CDR3 has 14 amino acids. The V gene lost 1 base and the J gene lost 3 bases, with 9 bases spanning the gap. Per the germline V gene, CDR1 is LNHDA and CDR2 is SQIVND (reference sequence). This chain's CDR3 is CASSIVGGDTEAFF. CDR3 DNA sequence: TGTGCCAGTAGTATAGTAGGAGGTGACACTGAAGCTTTCTTT. The whole variable domain, filled in from reference TRBV19 and TRBJ1-1, reads DGGITQSPKYLFRKEGQNVTLSCEQNLNHDAMYWYRQDPGQGLRLIYYSQIVNDFQKGDIAEGYSVSREKKESFPLTVTSAQKNPTAFYLCASSIVGGDTEAFFGQGTRLTVV.

This clone was detected only once. This chain joins TRBV5-1 and TRBJ2-5, with 7 bases lining up with TRBD1. Per germline, CDR1 SGHRS and CDR2 YFSETQ. V lost 4 bases to trimming and J lost 2 bases; unmatched junction nucleotides: 11. The CDR3 sequence is 16 residues long. In nucleotides, the CDR3 is TGCGCCAGCAGCCAGGGAAACAGGGGACAGCAAGAGACCCAGTACTTC. Its translation: CASSQGNRGQQETQYF.

The chain is built from TRBV10-3 and TRBJ2-2, with a tentative D call TRBD1 (7 bases). This CDR3 is 12 amino acids long. Germline-derived CDR1 and CDR2 are ENHRY and SYGVKD. V was clipped by 8 bases and J by 4 bases, with 8 bases between them. CDR3 in DNA: TGTGCCATCCAGGGGGGCACCGGGGAGCTGTTTTTT. Translating gives CAIQGGTGELFF.

The V call is TRBV28, the J call TRBJ2-3; perhaps TRBD2 as D (5 bases). CDR1 and CDR2 from the germline V gene are MDHEN and SYDVKM. The length of the CDR3 is 13 residues. V was clipped by 6 bases and J by 0 bases, with 7 bases between them. The CDR3 sequence: CASRSGSTDTQYF. The CDR3 nucleotides read TGTGCCAGCAGGAGCGGTAGCACAGATACGCAGTATTTT.

This chain connects TRBV29-1 to TRBJ1-5; possibly TRBD1 for D (5 bases). V lost 4 bases, J lost 4 bases, and 11 bases lay in between. The CDR3 has 13 amino acids. Germline V gene data show CDR1 as SQVTM and CDR2 as ANQGSEA. CDR3 protein: CSVGQTRNQPQHF. The CDR3 nucleotides read TGCAGCGTTGGACAGACGAGAAATCAGCCCCAGCATTTT.

V usage is TRBV29-1 and J usage is TRBJ1-3; 7 bases agree with TRBD1. This CDR3 is built from 19 residues. From germline, CDR1 is SQVTM and CDR2 ANQGSEA. J gave up 3 bases and V 3 bases, and 20 bases lay outside the gene matches. The CDR3 spells CSVDLRPKALTGCGNTIYF. Here the CDR3 DNA reads TGCAGCGTTGATTTGAGACCGAAAGCCCTGACAGGGTGTGGAAACACCATATATTTT.

This clone was recorded a few times. The V call is TRBV28, the J call TRBJ1-5; D perhaps matches TRBD1 (5 bases). This CDR3 spans 14 amino acids. The germline V and J ends were trimmed by 1 base and 7 bases, with 11 bases remaining between them. CDR1 is MDHEN and CDR2 is SYDVKM in the germline V gene. DNA for the CDR3: TGTGCCAGCAGTTTATCAGCCAGGGAACAGCCCCAGCATTTT. This translates into CASSLSAREQPQHF.

The chain links TRBV19 to TRBJ1-5; TRBD1 might be the D (5 bases). Germline loops: CDR1 LNHDA, CDR2 SQIVND (reference sequence). CDR3 length equals 14 residues. Trimming left V 3 bases short and J 6 bases short, with 12 bases between. The CDR3 DNA follows: TGTGCCAGTAGTATGAAGGGGTTTTTTCAGCCCCAGCATTTT. It yields the protein CASSMKGFFQPQHF.

J is TRBJ2-1 and V is TRBV27; 13 bases fit TRBD2. J was trimmed by 4 bases and V by 6 bases; bases with no gene match: 3. There are 15 residues in the CDR3. Germline CDR1 is MNHEY and CDR2 is SMNVEV (reference sequence). CDR3 coding DNA: TGTGCCAGCAGATGGACTAGCGGGAGTTACAATGAGCAGTTCTTC. Translation gives CASRWTSGSYNEQFF.

V and J are TRBV7-9 and TRBJ2-7, with 8 bases fitting TRBD2. The junction had 9 bases not matched to a gene; V was cut back by 2 bases and J by 3 bases. Germline loops: CDR1 SEHNR, CDR2 FQNEAQ (reference sequence). This CDR3 has 16 residues. The CDR3 sequence is CASSLPPAGDLYEQYF. The CDR3 bases are TGTGCCAGCAGCTTACCCCCAGCGGGAGATCTCTACGAGCAGTACTTC.

The table lists this clone with a few counts. The gene calls are TRBV5-4 and TRBJ1-1; D not certain. V shed 4 bases and J shed 8 bases, with 21 bases lying between them. Germline values: CDR1 SGHNT, CDR2 YYREEE (reference sequence). The CDR3 runs to 15 residues. This CDR3 is CASSQEISPLVEAFF. DNA of the CDR3: TGTGCCAGCAGCCAGGAAATATCTCCCTTAGTAGAAGCTTTCTTT.